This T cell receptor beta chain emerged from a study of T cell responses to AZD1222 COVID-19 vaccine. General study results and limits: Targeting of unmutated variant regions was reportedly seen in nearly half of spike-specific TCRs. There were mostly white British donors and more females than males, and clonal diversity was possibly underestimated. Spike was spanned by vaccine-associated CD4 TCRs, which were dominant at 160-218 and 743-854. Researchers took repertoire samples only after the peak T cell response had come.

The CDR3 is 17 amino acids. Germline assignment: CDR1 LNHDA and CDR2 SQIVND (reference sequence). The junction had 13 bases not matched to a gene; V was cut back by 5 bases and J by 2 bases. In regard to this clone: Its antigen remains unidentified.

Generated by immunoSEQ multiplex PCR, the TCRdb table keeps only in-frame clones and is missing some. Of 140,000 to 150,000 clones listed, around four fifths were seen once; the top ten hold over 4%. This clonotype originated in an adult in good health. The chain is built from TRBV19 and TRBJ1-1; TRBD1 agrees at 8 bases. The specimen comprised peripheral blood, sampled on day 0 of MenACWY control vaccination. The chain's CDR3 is CASSDPDRGLYNTEAFF. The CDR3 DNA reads TGTGCCAGTAGTGACCCTGACAGGGGTCTATATAACACTGAAGCTTTCTTT.